This T cell receptor (beta chain) comes out of a study of neurological immune-mediated disorders. The wider study: There were some 35 multiple sclerosis patients. Of these, around 30 had relapsing-remitting MS and 3 had secondary progressive MS.

The time point here: longitudinal time-point 2. 2 million unsorted PBMCs were stored in RNAlater at -80 °C before RNA extraction. About this clonotype itself: The antigen remains undetermined. A read error may explain this, as a much larger clone is one base away.

Overall study results and limits: Across subjects, expanded clones had no CDR3 amino acid sequences in common, pointing to private repertoires in all groups.

MiXCR, applied by TCRdb to the 5' RACE reads, yields one record per CDR3 protein. This sample has some 80,000 distinct CDR3 sequences, with 5.8% found just once. The sequenced sample was PBMCs. This clonotype originated in a woman aged 60-75 years with multiple sclerosis.

The CDR3 region has the DNA TGTGCCAGCATGGGGTTTTCCAAAAACATTCAGTACTTC. This sequence encodes CASMGFSKNIQYF. This chain connects TRBV12-3 or TRBV12-4 to TRBJ2-4; D unclear. V was clipped by 7 bases and J by 2 bases, with 9 bases between them. CDR3 size: 13 residues.